One sample yielded the 30 T cell receptor beta chains listed below, sequenced in a study of response to subunit inactivated influenza vaccine. MiXCR was run by TCRdb on the RT-PCR reads, yielding one entry per CDR3 protein. This table holds about 570,000 distinct CDR3 sequences, about 12% found once. The material was PBMCs from blood, obtained on the day of vaccination. These receptors came from a man aged 50-59 years who received an inactivated influenza vaccine.

The CDR3 protein is CASSLGTGGLYEQYF. The CDR3 bases are TGTGCCAGCTCACTAGGGACAGGGGGCCTCTACGAGCAGTACTTC. The chain uses TRBV18 and TRBJ2-7; 12 positions agree with TRBD1. This CDR3 has 15 residues. Looked up from germline, CDR1 is KGHSH and CDR2 is LQKENI. Unmatched junction bases numbered 4, after V lost 4 bases and J lost 3 bases.

This clonotype has at least ten counts. V is TRBV7-9 and J is TRBJ1-1, with D possibly being TRBD1 (5 bases). This CDR3 is 14 amino acids long. V was clipped by 6 bases and J by 4 bases, with 15 bases between them. Germline V CDR1 and CDR2: SEHNR, FQNEAQ (reference sequence). CDR3 amino acids: CASSGGRWSTEAFF. The CDR3 nucleotides are TGTGCCAGCAGTGGGGGAAGGTGGAGCACTGAAGCTTTCTTT.

The J gene is TRBJ2-1, the V gene TRBV20-1; TRBD2 aligns across 8 bases. The CDR3 is made up of 15 amino acids. V shed 1 base, J shed 7 bases, and the junction held 9 bases outside the gene matches. Germline V gene data show CDR1 as DFQATT and CDR2 as SNEGSKA (reference sequence). The CDR3 nucleotides are TGCAGTGCTAGAGGTTCGGGGGGGGGCAATAATGAGCAGTTCTTC. This sequence encodes CSARGSGGGNNEQFF.

This clonotype was observed many times. The chain links TRBV28 to TRBJ2-7, with 10 bases that match TRBD1. Looked up from germline, CDR1 is MDHEN and CDR2 is SYDVKM. With 5 bases clipped from V and 2 bases from J, the junction kept 12 bases outside the gene matches. This CDR3 is built from 17 residues. This chain's CDR3 is CASSQRTGTGVTYEQYF. For the CDR3, the DNA is TGTGCCAGCAGTCAAAGGACCGGGACAGGGGTTACCTACGAGCAGTACTTC.

This clonotype was observed a few times. The rearrangement links TRBV5-1 to TRBJ2-7; 13 bases line up with TRBD2. This CDR3 is 17 amino acids long. Germline V gene data show CDR1 as SGHRS and CDR2 as YFSETQ. V lost 4 bases, J lost 1 base, and 8 bases stayed unmatched. The CDR3: CASSPLAGGPSSYEQYF. The CDR3 DNA sequence: TGCGCCAGCAGCCCACTAGCGGGAGGGCCCTCATCCTACGAGCAGTACTTC.

This clonotype was detected a few times. This chain uses TRBV12-3 or TRBV12-4 with TRBJ2-1; D gene unclear. Trimming pared 6 bases from V and 2 bases from J, leaving 8 bases between. The CDR3 loop spans 13 amino acids. The CDR3 spells CASSYNTYNEQFF. DNA for the CDR3: TGTGCCAGCAGCTACAATACCTACAATGAGCAGTTCTTC.

This clonotype came up a few times. The chain employs TRBV4-1 and TRBJ2-1, with D maybe TRBD1 (5 bases). Trimming stripped 0 bases from V and 2 bases from J, with 11 bases between. Germline-derived CDR1 and CDR2 are MGHRA and YSYEKL. This CDR3 region has 16 residues. Here the CDR3 DNA reads TGCGCCAGCAGCCAAGATTCTGCAGGGCCCTACAATGAGCAGTTCTTC. This encodes CASSQDSAGPYNEQFF.

This clonotype came up a few times. The genes are TRBV15 and TRBJ2-7; no definite D call. The CDR3 contains 17 residues. Between the trimmed V and J ends, which lost 0 bases and 0 bases, there was a span of 15 bases. CDR1 is LNHNV, CDR2 YYDKDF, per germline (reference sequence). The chain's CDR3 is CATSRDVPGLGSYEQYF. The CDR3 region has the DNA TGTGCCACCAGCAGAGATGTTCCGGGTCTTGGCTCCTACGAGCAGTACTTC.

The chain is built from TRBV29-1 and TRBJ2-2; TRBD1 might be the D (5 bases). V was shortened by 6 bases and J by 1 base, with 9 bases between the two germline ends. The germline CDR1 and CDR2 sequences are SQVTM and ANQGSEA. The CDR3 extends over 13 amino acids. The CDR3 protein is CSVRDRNTGELFF. In DNA, the CDR3 is TGCAGCGTCCGCGACAGGAACACCGGGGAGCTGTTTTTT.

The chain recombines TRBV6-1 with TRBJ2-7; TRBD2 aligns across 12 bases. Per the germline V gene, CDR1 is MNHNS and CDR2 is SASEGT. The CDR3 has 13 residues. J lost 4 bases, V lost 7 bases, and 2 bases had no gene match. The CDR3 DNA reads as TGTGCCAGCAAAGGGACTAGCGGGTACGAGCAGTACTTC. This codes for CASKGTSGYEQYF.

Only a few counts were recorded for this clonotype. A read error may produce the germline difference seen at one junction end. The chain employs TRBV7-7 and TRBJ2-7, with D tentatively TRBD1 (5 bases). The CDR3 consists of 13 residues. The germline CDR1 and CDR2 sequences are SSHAT and FNYEAQ (reference sequence). This CDR3 is CASSLGQGTQQYF. The CDR3 DNA is TGTGCTAGCAGCTTAGGGCAGGGCACCCAGCAGTACTTC.

This clonotype occurred a few times. The chain couples TRBV10-3 to TRBJ2-4, with D possibly being TRBD2 (5 bases). V shed 2 bases and J shed 1 base, with 6 bases lying between them. From germline, CDR1 is ENHRY and CDR2 SYGVKD. This CDR3 contains 14 residues. The CDR3 reads CAISEPGAKNIQYF. Here the CDR3 DNA reads TGTGCCATCAGTGAGCCGGGGGCCAAAAACATTCAGTACTTC.

This clonotype was picked up many times. The chain has TRBV12-3 or TRBV12-4 and TRBJ1-1; 7 positions match TRBD1. The V gene end was trimmed by 6 bases and the J gene end by 4 bases; junction bases not matched to a gene: 11. CDR3 size: 15 residues. The CDR3 loop is CASRRAETGPTEAFF. The DNA for the CDR3 is TGTGCCAGCAGACGAGCCGAGACAGGGCCCACTGAAGCTTTCTTT.

In this sample, this clonotype turned up a few times. This chain connects TRBV29-1 to TRBJ2-7; D may be TRBD2 (5 bases). V lost 5 bases and J lost 0, with 11 bases in between. The CDR3 contains 13 residues. The germline V gene has CDR1 SQVTM and CDR2 ANQGSEA. CDR3 nucleotide sequence: TGCAGCGTTATCCGGGGTAACTCCTACGAGCAGTACTTC. Translated, it gives CSVIRGNSYEQYF.

In this sample, this clonotype turned up many times. CDR3 bases: TGTGCCAGCAGTGAAGTAGGGGGCGGTCAGCCCCAGCATTTT. Its translation: CASSEVGGGQPQHF. The rearrangement uses TRBV2 and TRBJ1-5; 7 bases fit TRBD1. Germline loops: CDR1 SNHLY, CDR2 FYNNEI. The J segment lost 6 bases and the V segment lost 1 base, leaving 3 bases of the junction unmatched. The CDR3 has 14 residues.

This clonotype occurred many times. The rearrangement joins TRBV5-1 to TRBJ2-2; perhaps D is TRBD1 or TRBD2 (6 bases each). The V end lost 1 base, the J end lost 6 bases, and 13 bases lay between the germline ends. Germline CDR1 and CDR2: SGHRS and YFSETQ. This CDR3 region has 15 residues. The CDR3 here is CASSLITGRPGELFF. CDR3 DNA: TGCGCCAGCAGCTTGATCACAGGGAGGCCCGGGGAGCTGTTTTTT. The variable domain in full, with the rest retrieved from reference TRBV5-1 and TRBJ2-2, is KAGVTQTPRYLIKTRGQQVTLSCSPISGHRSVSWYQQTPGQGLQFLFEYFSETQRNKGNFPGRFSGRQFSNSRSEMNVSTLELGDSALYLCASSLITGRPGELFFGEGSRLTVL.

This chain links TRBV7-8 with TRBJ2-7; the D is unclear. The CDR3 is 15 amino acids. Germline lookup yields CDR1 SGHVS and CDR2 FQNEAQ. The V gene lost 5 bases and the J gene lost 0 bases, with 14 bases spanning the gap. This chain's CDR3 is CASSPRGRSSYEQYF. The CDR3 bases are TGTGCCAGCAGCCCCCGTGGGCGAAGCTCCTACGAGCAGTACTTC.

The chain carries TRBV10-3 and TRBJ1-5; TRBD1 matches at 8 bases. The ends lost 10 bases at V and 1 base at J; junction bases unmatched: 9. CDR1 and CDR2 (germline): ENHRY, SYGVKD. The length of the CDR3 is 15 residues. Here the CDR3 DNA reads TGTGCCACCGGGACAGGCGACCTGAGCAATCAGCCCCAGCATTTT. Protein sequence: CATGTGDLSNQPQHF.

In this sample, this clonotype turned up many times. The V gene is TRBV7-8, the J gene TRBJ2-7; 7 bases align to TRBD2. V lost 2 bases and J lost 7; bases outside the gene matches: 8. The germline gives CDR1 SGHVS, CDR2 FQNEAQ. The CDR3 has 14 residues. DNA for the CDR3: TGTGCCAGCAGCTTACAGCGGGACCCGATTGAGCAGTACTTC. Translated, it gives CASSLQRDPIEQYF.

V and J are TRBV4-2 and TRBJ2-1, with 8 bases lining up with TRBD2. This CDR3 contains 17 residues. Germline lookup yields CDR1 LGHNA and CDR2 YNFKEQ. The V and J ends lost 5 bases and 4 bases, in that order; junction bases with no gene match: 13. DNA of the CDR3: TGTGCCAGCAGCGTGAGGGGCGGGAGGACTTTATACAATGAGCAGTTCTTC. Translation gives CASSVRGGRTLYNEQFF.

There are many counts of this clonotype. The rearrangement joins TRBV5-1 to TRBJ2-2, with TRBD2 as a possible D gene (5 bases). The CDR3 spans 13 residues. CDR1 SGHRS and CDR2 YFSETQ come from the germline V gene. Trimming pared 5 bases from V and 3 bases from J, leaving 8 bases between. CDR3 nucleotides: TGCGCCAGCAGAGGAGCGGACACCGGGGAGCTGTTTTTT. This sequence encodes CASRGADTGELFF.

The chain recombines TRBV20-1 with TRBJ2-7; D unclear. V was shortened by 1 base and J by 4 bases, with 11 bases between the two germline ends. There are 13 residues in the CDR3. The germline gives CDR1 DFQATT, CDR2 SNEGSKA (reference sequence). CDR3 DNA sequence: TGCAGTGCTAGAGCCTTGGATAGGTACGAGCAGTACTTC. Translation gives CSARALDRYEQYF.

This chain connects TRBV5-1 to TRBJ1-5, with D possibly being TRBD1 (6 bases). V gave up 5 bases and J gave up 3 bases, with 9 bases separating them. This CDR3 comprises 13 residues. CDR1 SGHRS and CDR2 YFSETQ come from the germline V gene. CDR3 amino acids: CASRDSPNQPQHF. The DNA of the CDR3 is TGCGCCAGCAGGGACAGTCCCAATCAGCCCCAGCATTTT.

This clonotype appeared a few times. The chain carries TRBV28 and TRBJ2-7; 8 bases are shared with TRBD1. The trim removed 6 bases at V and 5 bases at J, leaving 9 bases unmatched. The CDR3 runs to 14 residues. The germline V gene has CDR1 MDHEN and CDR2 SYDVKM. The CDR3 spells CASRPTGVSHEQYF. The DNA of the CDR3 is TGTGCCAGCAGACCGACAGGGGTATCGCACGAGCAGTACTTC.

This clonotype was observed a handful of times. This CDR3 reads CASSLGPRTGTYEQYF. CDR3 sequence (DNA): TGTGCCAGCAGTTTGGGACCCCGTACGGGTACCTACGAGCAGTACTTC. The chain joins TRBV12-3 or TRBV12-4 to TRBJ2-7; possibly TRBD1 or TRBD2 for D (5 bases each). V was pared by 3 bases and J by 2 bases, with 17 bases between. This CDR3 has 16 residues.

The sample holds a few counts of this clonotype. The CDR3 here is CASSYSFNSWNTEAFF. The CDR3 DNA is TGTGCCAGCAGTTACTCGTTCAACAGTTGGAACACTGAAGCTTTCTTT. J is TRBJ1-1 and V is TRBV6-5; D not resolved. Trimming stripped 0 bases from V and 1 base from J, with 12 bases between. The CDR3 covers 16 residues. Germline CDR1 is MNHEY and CDR2 is SVGAGI.

The chain is built from TRBV18 and TRBJ2-3, with D uncertain. V was trimmed by 3 bases and J by 7 bases, leaving 8 bases between them. The germline gives CDR1 KGHSH, CDR2 LQKENI. The CDR3 has 12 residues. This chain's CDR3 is CASSPLGYTQYF. Written as DNA, the CDR3 is TGTGCCAGCTCACCGCTGGGGTATACGCAGTATTTT.

The chain uses TRBV19 and TRBJ2-2; 8 bases agree with TRBD2. The CDR3 has 17 amino acids. The V segment lost 5 bases and the J segment 7 bases; nucleotides outside the gene matches: 15. CDR1 LNHDA and CDR2 SQIVND come from the germline V gene (reference sequence). CDR3 coding DNA: TGTGCCAGTAGTCCTCGCCGGGATCTAGCGGGTGGCGGGGAGCTGTTTTTT. It codes for CASSPRRDLAGGGELFF.

This clonotype was seen only a few times. The chain recombines TRBV27 with TRBJ2-3; either TRBD1 or TRBD2 may supply D (5 bases each). In germline, CDR1 is MNHEY, CDR2 SMNVEV (reference sequence). Trimming removed 2 bases from V and 0 bases from J, with 12 bases in between. The CDR3 length is 16 residues. CDR3: CASSLTGTVSTDTQYF. CDR3 coding DNA: TGTGCCAGCAGTTTAACCGGGACGGTGAGCACAGATACGCAGTATTTT.

This clonotype was seen only once. The chain combines TRBV5-1 with TRBJ2-7; the D is unclear. Germline V gene sequence: CDR1 SGHRS, CDR2 YFSETQ. Trimming pared 1 base from V and 0 bases from J, leaving 8 bases between. The CDR3 has 14 residues. The CDR3 region is CASSLLRVSYEQYF. For the CDR3, the DNA is TGCGCCAGCAGCTTGCTACGGGTCTCCTACGAGCAGTACTTC.